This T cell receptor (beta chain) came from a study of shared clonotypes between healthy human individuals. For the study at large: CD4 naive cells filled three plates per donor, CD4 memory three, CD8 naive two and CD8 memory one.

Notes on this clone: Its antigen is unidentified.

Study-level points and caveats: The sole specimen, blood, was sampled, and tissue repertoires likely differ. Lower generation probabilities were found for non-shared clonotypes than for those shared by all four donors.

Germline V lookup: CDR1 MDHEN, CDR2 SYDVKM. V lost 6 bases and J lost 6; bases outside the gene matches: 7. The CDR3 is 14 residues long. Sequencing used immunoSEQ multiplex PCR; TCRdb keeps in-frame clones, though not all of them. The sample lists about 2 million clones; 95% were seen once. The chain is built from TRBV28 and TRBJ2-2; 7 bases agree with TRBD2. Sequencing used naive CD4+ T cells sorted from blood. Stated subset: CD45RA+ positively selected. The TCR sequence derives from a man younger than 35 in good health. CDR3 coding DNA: TGTGCCAGCAGCTCGGGGGGTACCCCCGGGGAGCTGTTTTTT. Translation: CASSSGGTPGELFF.